Sequencing of this T cell receptor beta chain was carried out in a study of post-analysis software for immune sequencing data. Sequencing libraries made from TCR beta cDNA carried unique molecular identifiers. Each sample of roughly 0.85 to 11 million input T cells yielded 500,000 or so cDNA molecules, so each molecule approximated one T cell. TCRdb reanalysed the PCR reads using MiXCR and keeps one entry per CDR3 protein. The table lists 170,000 or so distinct CDR3 sequences, 30% of them singletons. The CDR3 sequence is 17 residues long. The germline CDR1 and CDR2 sequences are SGHRS and YFSETQ. Study results and caveats: Those samples that were prepared in the same batch co-clustered strongly by F measure. TRBV5-6, TRBV5-1 and TRBV20-1 were among roughly 5 TRBV segments more frequent in patients than controls. Patients with multiple sclerosis recorded significantly lower normalized Chao1 diversity than controls, the study found.

Concerning this clonotype itself: What it binds is unknown.

This receptor was taken from a girl under 18 with multiple sclerosis. The V call is TRBV5-1, the J call TRBJ2-4; 8 positions agree with TRBD1. The DNA end favors TRBJ2-7, so the J call may be wrong. Sequenced material: blood. The CDR3 spells CASSHTGGQIPSYEQYF. The CDR3 DNA follows: TGCGCCAGCAGCCACACAGGGGGACAGATCCCCTCCTACGAGCAGTACTTC.